This is a list of T cell receptor beta chains from one sample in a study of T cell responses to AZD1222 COVID-19 vaccine. Libraries were prepared by immunoSEQ multiplex PCR; TCRdb keeps only in-frame clonotypes and omits some of them. Of 80,000 to 100,000 clones in the sample, approximately 85% were seen once. The sequencing used peripheral blood, collected 28 days after the second AZD1222 dose. The receptors stem from an adult who received the AZD1222 COVID-19 vaccine. CDR3s include the opening cysteine and the closing phenylalanine or tryptophan. A D gene is named only where the DNA matches it firmly. For some rows the clone size is stated as once, few or many, or as a class when expanded; others skip it.

>TRBV10-1|TRBJ2-5|TRBD1|NA
CASSDGTGERETQYF
TGCGCCAGCAGTGACGGGACAGGGGAAAGAGAGACCCAGTACTTC
>TRBV4-3|TRBJ2-3|TRBD1|NA
CASSPFRDSVLGTDTQYF
TGCGCCAGCAGCCCTTTTAGGGACAGCGTTCTCGGCACAGATACGCAGTATTTT
>TRBV6-5|TRBJ2-2|TRBD1|NA
CARPRQGEEGGELFF
TGTGCCAGACCCAGACAGGGGGAAGAGGGCGGGGAGCTGTTTTTT
>TRBV9|TRBJ1-1|NA|few
CASSVGGGVNTEAFF
TGTGCCAGCAGCGTAGGGGGTGGAGTGAACACTGAAGCTTTCTTT
>TRBV29-1|TRBJ1-5|NA|NA
CSAREGGNQPQHF
TGCAGCGCCCGGGAGGGTGGCAATCAGCCCCAGCATTTT
>TRBV19|TRBJ1-4|NA|NA
CASSETGTANEKLFF
TGTGCCAGTAGCGAGACCGGGACCGCTAATGAAAAACTGTTTTTT
>TRBV4-3|TRBJ2-1|NA|once
CASSQGGHEQFF
TGCGCCAGCAGCCAAGGGGGACACGAACAGTTCTTC
>TRBV29-1|TRBJ2-1|TRBD2|NA
CSVIPPMGLAETPSSYNEQFF
TGCAGCGTTATTCCCCCTATGGGACTAGCGGAAACTCCGAGCTCCTACAATGAGCAGTTCTTC
>TRBV3-1/TRBV3-2|TRBJ1-3|NA|NA
CASSQAGSRNTIYF
TGTGCCAGCAGCCAGGCAGGGTCGAGAAACACCATATATTTT
>TRBV19|TRBJ2-1|TRBD2|NA
CASSRSGRSYNEQFF
TGTGCCAGTAGCCGTAGCGGGAGGTCCTACAATGAGCAGTTCTTC
>TRBV20-1|TRBJ2-7|TRBD1|few
CSARAGGWYEQYF
TGCAGTGCTCGTGCAGGGGGCTGGTACGAGCAGTACTTC
>TRBV5-6|TRBJ1-2|TRBD1|NA
CASSPDRDTALSYGYTF
TGTGCCAGCAGCCCTGACAGGGACACCGCCTTAAGCTATGGCTACACCTTC
>TRBV4-1|TRBJ1-5|NA|NA
CASSQDGVGDQPQHF
TGCGCCAGCAGCCAAGATGGGGTAGGGGATCAGCCCCAGCATTTT
>TRBV19|TRBJ2-1|NA|NA
CASSLSELNEQFF
TGTGCCAGTAGCCTGAGCGAGCTCAATGAGCAGTTCTTC
>TRBV19|TRBJ2-1|NA|few
CASGWGGSYNEQFF
TGTGCCAGTGGATGGGGGGGCAGCTACAATGAGCAGTTCTTC
>TRBV5-1|TRBJ2-7|TRBD1|NA
CASSLGQGQTYEQYF
TGCGCCAGCAGCTTGGGACAGGGGCAAACCTACGAGCAGTACTTC
>TRBV7-7|TRBJ2-5|TRBD2|NA
CASTPARAGGPVETQYF
TGTGCCAGCACCCCCGCCCGAGCGGGAGGGCCTGTAGAGACCCAGTACTTC
>TRBV5-4|TRBJ2-5|NA|NA
CASSLAGPAETQYF
TGTGCCAGCAGCTTGGCCGGGCCTGCAGAGACCCAGTACTTC
>TRBV28|TRBJ1-6|NA|NA
CASSPRPLQSPLHF
TGTGCCAGCAGTCCCCGGCCCCTCCAGTCACCCCTCCACTTT
>TRBV28|TRBJ1-2|NA|NA
CASGGPYGYTF
TGTGCCAGCGGAGGTCCCTATGGCTACACCTTC
>TRBV28|TRBJ2-2|TRBD2|NA
CASITSGGYTGELFF
TGTGCCAGCATCACTAGCGGGGGTTACACCGGGGAGCTGTTTTTT
>TRBV3-1/TRBV3-2|TRBJ1-3|TRBD1|NA
CASTPGIDDRGSGNTIYF
TGTGCCAGCACCCCTGGAATAGACGACAGGGGGTCTGGAAACACCATATATTTT
>TRBV20-1|TRBJ1-2|NA|NA
CSPNKRRGYTF
TGCAGTCCAAACAAACGGCGGGGCTACACCTTC
>TRBV30|TRBJ2-2|NA|NA
CAWSENWAAVGGLFF
TGTGCCTGGAGCGAAAATTGGGCGGCGGTAGGGGGGCTGTTTTTT
>TRBV7-2|TRBJ2-2|NA|NA
CASSHTNSNTGELFF
TGTGCCAGCAGCCACACTAATTCGAACACCGGGGAGCTGTTTTTT
>TRBV16|TRBJ2-6|TRBD1|NA
CASSDRGTSGANVLTF
TGTGCCAGCAGCGACAGGGGGACATCTGGGGCCAACGTCCTGACTTTC
>TRBV7-2|TRBJ1-5|NA|NA
CASIEGGAGGNQPQHF
TGTGCCAGCATTGAGGGGGGGGCTGGCGGCAATCAGCCCCAGCATTTT
>TRBV28|TRBJ1-4|NA|once
CASSVSDREKLFF
TGTGCCAGCAGTGTGTCTGATCGGGAAAAACTGTTTTTT
>TRBV30|TRBJ2-5|TRBD1|few
CACGQGIGQETQYF
TGTGCCTGCGGACAGGGGATAGGTCAAGAGACCCAGTACTTC
>TRBV6-1|TRBJ1-5|NA|NA
CASSENRDQPQHF
TGTGCCAGCAGTGAAAACCGCGATCAGCCCCAGCATTTT
>TRBV3-1/TRBV3-2|TRBJ1-3|NA|NA
CASSQDPGRISGNTIYF
TGTGCCAGCAGCCAAGATCCTGGACGGATCTCTGGAAACACCATATATTTT
>TRBV6-5|TRBJ1-5|NA|NA
CASSTTRENQPQHF
TGTGCCAGCAGTACTACCAGGGAAAATCAGCCCCAGCATTTT
>TRBV5-1|TRBJ2-1|TRBD2|NA
CASSAGTSGSVNEQFF
TGCGCCAGCAGCGCCGGGACTAGCGGGAGCGTGAATGAGCAGTTCTTC
>TRBV27|TRBJ2-7|NA|NA
CASSLGRPGASSYEQYF
TGTGCCAGCAGTTTGGGTCGACCGGGGGCCAGCTCCTACGAGCAGTACTTC
>TRBV6-6|TRBJ2-7|NA|few
CASSPGGNYEQYF
TGTGCCAGCAGTCCCGGAGGGAACTACGAGCAGTACTTC
>TRBV18|TRBJ1-6|NA|NA
CASSPPPSSSYNSPLHF
TGTGCCAGCTCACCACCGCCGTCGAGCTCCTATAATTCACCCCTCCACTTT
>TRBV7-2|TRBJ1-1|TRBD1|NA
CASVLTGLTEAFF
TGTGCCAGCGTACTGACAGGGTTGACTGAAGCTTTCTTT
>TRBV29-1|TRBJ2-1|NA|NA
CSVEDPGYNEQFF
TGCAGCGTTGAAGATCCAGGCTACAATGAGCAGTTCTTC
>TRBV19|TRBJ2-3|TRBD2|NA
CASTPSGGAEDTQYF
TGTGCCAGTACCCCTAGCGGGGGGGCAGAAGATACGCAGTATTTT
>TRBV5-1|TRBJ1-2|NA|NA
CASTPVGGRGYTF
TGCGCCAGCACTCCGGTGGGAGGCAGGGGCTACACCTTC
>TRBV7-9|TRBJ1-2|NA|NA
CASSRDAYGYTF
TGTGCCAGCAGCCGGGACGCATATGGCTACACCTTC
>TRBV11-2|TRBJ2-7|TRBD2|NA
CASRPGLAGYEQYF
TGTGCCAGCAGACCGGGACTAGCTGGGTACGAGCAGTACTTC
>TRBV3-1/TRBV3-2|TRBJ1-2|NA|once
CASSQRDNAYGYTF
TGTGCCAGCAGCCAAAGGGACAATGCCTATGGCTACACCTTC
>TRBV2|TRBJ2-7|NA|NA
CASISLGGYEQYF
TGTGCCAGCATCTCCTTGGGGGGCTACGAGCAGTACTTC
>TRBV6-5|TRBJ1-5|TRBD1|NA
CASRGQGGSNQPQHF
TGTGCCAGCAGAGGACAGGGAGGGAGCAATCAGCCCCAGCATTTT
>TRBV5-1|TRBJ1-2|TRBD1|NA
CASSFSGQGIYTF
TGCGCCAGCAGCTTCTCGGGACAGGGAATCTACACCTTC
>TRBV24-1|TRBJ2-7|TRBD2|NA
CATSPGTSADEQYF
TGTGCCACCAGCCCCGGGACTAGCGCCGACGAGCAGTACTTC
>TRBV2|TRBJ2-1|TRBD2|once
CASSELAGGYNEQFF
TGTGCCAGCAGTGAATTAGCGGGAGGTTACAATGAGCAGTTCTTC